Given below is one T cell receptor (beta chain) in context. No antigen is known for it. This CDR3 contains 15 residues. CDR1 is MNHEY and CDR2 is SMNVEV in the germline V gene (reference sequence). The PCR made use of 60 Vbeta and 13 Jbeta primers. TCRdb's table, derived via immunoSEQ multiplex PCR, lists solely in-frame clones and lacks some. The sample includes some 130,000 clones, around three quarters of them seen just once. This entry belongs to a study of cytomegalovirus exposure and HLA in healthy donors. General study results and limits: In an earlier analysis, in roughly 600 donors, most V segments appeared productive either ~87% or ~30% of the time. A few V segments could not be told apart, such as TRBV6-2 and TRBV6-3, and were left out. Apart from CMV serostatus, no immune exposure information was available.

Material: PBMCs. This clonotype was obtained from a man under 40 in good health. The genes are TRBV27 and TRBJ2-5, with 7 bases identical to TRBD1. The J call is uncertain, as TRBJ2-7 better fits the DNA end. As DNA, the CDR3 is TGTGCCAGCAGTTTATTTCCGGACAGGTCTTACGAGCAGTACTTC. Its protein is CASSLFPDRSYEQYF.